The entry below gives a single TCR beta chain sequence along with its context. Its antigen is undetermined. With 3 bases removed from V and 12 bases from J, the gap between germline ends came to 18 bases. The CDR3 consists of 15 residues. Germline V lookup: CDR1 SGHTA, CDR2 FQGTGA. The data originate from a study of shared clonotypes between healthy human individuals. Findings of the study overall: Among donors, clonotype sharing was expected to be affected by sequencing depth. Sampling included only blood; tissue repertoires likely differ.

TCRdb's copy holds only in-frame clones and misses some; the assay was immunoSEQ multiplex PCR. This sample has about 490,000 clones, with over 75% found just once. The chain recombines TRBV7-3 with TRBJ2-6; tentative D call: TRBD2 (5 bases). Sequenced input: PBMCs. The sequence was obtained from a woman aged 40 to 55 in good health. Some clones in this sample may be carry-over from other donors' samples. CDR3 sequence reads: CASSFQQGSSGVLTF. The CDR3 nucleotides read TGTGCCAGCAGCTTCCAGCAAGGGAGCTCGGGCGTCCTGACTTTC.